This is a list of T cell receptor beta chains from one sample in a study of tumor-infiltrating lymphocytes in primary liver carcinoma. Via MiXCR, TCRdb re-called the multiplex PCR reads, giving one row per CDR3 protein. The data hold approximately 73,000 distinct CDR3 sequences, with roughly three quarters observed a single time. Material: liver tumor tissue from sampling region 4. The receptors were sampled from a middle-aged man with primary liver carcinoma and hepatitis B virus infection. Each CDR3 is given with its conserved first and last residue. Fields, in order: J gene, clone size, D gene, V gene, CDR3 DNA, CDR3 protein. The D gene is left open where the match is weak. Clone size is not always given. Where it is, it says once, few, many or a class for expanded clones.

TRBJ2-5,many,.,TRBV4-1,TGCGCCAGCAGCCTTTCGACAGGTTACGAGACCCAGTACTTC,CASSLSTGYETQYF
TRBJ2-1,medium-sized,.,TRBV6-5,TGTGCCAGCAGGGAATACAGGAGCTCCTACAATGAGCAGTTCTTC,CASREYRSSYNEQFF
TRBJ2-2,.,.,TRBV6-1,TGTACCAGCACCCCTAGTAACACCAGGGAGCTGTTTTTT,CTSTPSNTRELFF
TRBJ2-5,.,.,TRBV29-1,TGCAGCGCCCAATTGATGGGGAGGGAGACCCAGTACTTC,CSAQLMGRETQYF
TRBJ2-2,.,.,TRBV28,TGTGCCAACTGTTTGGCGACAGGACTCACCGGGGAGCTGTTTTTT,CANCLATGLTGELFF
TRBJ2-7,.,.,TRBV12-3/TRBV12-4,TGTGCCAACAGCGGAACTAACCACTACGAGCAGTACTTC,CANSGTNHYEQYF
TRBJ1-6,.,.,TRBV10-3,TGCGCCATCATGCAGGGGTTCGGATCACCCCTCCACTTT,CAIMQGFGSPLHF
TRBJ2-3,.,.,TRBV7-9,TGTGCCACTACTAACTTGGACAGAGACGACACAGATACGCAGTATTTT,CATTNLDRDDTDTQYF
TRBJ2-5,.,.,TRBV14,TGTGCCAGCAGCCTAAACCCGGGACCCCAAGAGACCCAGCACTTC,CASSLNPGPQETQHF
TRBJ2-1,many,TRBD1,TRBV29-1,TGCAGCGCGGGACAGCACTACAATGAGCAGTTCTTC,CSAGQHYNEQFF
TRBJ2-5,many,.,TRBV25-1,TGTGCCAGCAGCGTCTCATGGGGAGATGGGATCGAGACCCAGTACTTC,CASSVSWGDGIETQYF
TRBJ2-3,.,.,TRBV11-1,TGTGCCAGCAGCCGCAGGGGTCGCTACTCCACAGATGCGCTGTATTTT,CASSRRGRYSTDALYF
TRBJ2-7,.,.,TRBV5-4,TGTGCCAGCAGTTCATACCAGGGAACCGAGCGGTACTTC,CASSSYQGTERYF
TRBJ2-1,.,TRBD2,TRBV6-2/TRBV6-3,TGTGCCATCAGTTACACCCGGACTAGCGGGAGAGGATACAATGAGCAGTCCTTC,CAISYTRTSGRGYNEQSF
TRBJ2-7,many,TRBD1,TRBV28,TGTGCCAGCAGCCCCCAGACAGGGTGGTACGAGCAGTACTTC,CASSPQTGWYEQYF
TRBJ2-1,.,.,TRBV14,TGTGCCAGCAGCCATCCCTTACTAGTGGGAGGAAGCGGATGGTACAATGAGCAGTTTTTC,CASSHPLLVGGSGWYNEQFF
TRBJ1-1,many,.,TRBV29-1,TGCAGGAGAACCAGCAGCGCATCAGGGGCCTTGAACACTGAAGCTTTCTTT,CRRTSSASGALNTEAFF
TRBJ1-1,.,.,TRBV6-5,TGTGCCTGCAGTTGCGGAGGGGTGAACCCTGAAGCTTTCTTT,CACSCGGVNPEAFF
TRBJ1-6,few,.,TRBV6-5,TGTGCCAGCAGTTCCGGGGGGGGGAGAGGTGGCTCACCCCTCCACTTT,CASSSGGGRGGSPLHF